A single sample gave rise to the 25 T cell receptor beta chains below, sequenced in a study of blood T cell repertoires in COVID-19. The method was immunoSEQ multiplex PCR; TCRdb's version includes in-frame clones alone and lacks a portion of them. The sample shows roughly 150,000 clones, around 88% of them seen only once. The source material was peripheral blood. These receptors were collected from a human donor in a cohort sampled during active COVID-19.

The V call is TRBV28, the J call TRBJ1-6; 12 positions agree with TRBD1. The CDR3 is 18 amino acids. Germline loops: CDR1 MDHEN, CDR2 SYDVKM. Trimming took 8 bases from V and 7 from J; bases not matched to a gene: 15. CDR3 residues: CASSPGTGGVRWNSPLHF. CDR3 bases: TGTGCCAGCTCTCCTGGGACAGGGGGCGTAAGGTGGAATTCACCCCTCCACTTT.

The genes are TRBV5-1 and TRBJ2-1; 11 positions agree with TRBD2. Trimming at V came to 0 bases and at J to 7 bases, leaving 3 bases not matched to a gene. Germline V CDR1 and CDR2: SGHRS, YFSETQ. The CDR3 is made up of 15 amino acids. CDR3 nucleotide sequence: TGCGCCAGCAGCTTGGAGACTAGCGGGGTAAATGAGCAGTTCTTC. Protein sequence: CASSLETSGVNEQFF.

The rearrangement joins TRBV5-6 to TRBJ2-1, with 11 bases lining up with TRBD2. V trimming: 4 bases; J trimming: 7 bases; junction bases outside the gene matches: 10. CDR1 SGHDT and CDR2 YYEEEE come from the germline V gene. The CDR3 has 16 residues. CDR3 region: CASSLLAGDQGNEQFF. The CDR3 region has the DNA TGTGCCAGCAGCCTACTAGCGGGAGACCAGGGGAATGAGCAGTTCTTC.

This clone is a singleton in its sample. The gene calls are TRBV10-3 and TRBJ2-2; D gene ambiguous. Trimming shortened V by 10 bases and J by 6 bases, and 18 bases separated the two germline ends. Germline loops: CDR1 ENHRY, CDR2 SYGVKD. The CDR3 is made up of 14 amino acids. The CDR3 DNA follows: TGTGCCACCGTCCGTGAGATGGGCTCCGGGGAGCTGTTTTTT. Its protein is CATVREMGSGELFF.

V gene TRBV28 combines with J gene TRBJ2-3; TRBD1 matches 12 bases. Germline CDR1 and CDR2: MDHEN and SYDVKM. V gave up 4 bases and J gave up 0 bases; unmatched junction bases: 8. The CDR3 contains 18 residues. This CDR3 is CASSSRDRGPESTDTQYF. CDR3 coding DNA: TGTGCCAGCAGTTCCCGGGACAGGGGGCCGGAGAGCACAGATACGCAGTATTTT.

This chain links TRBV28 with TRBJ2-7; TRBD2 matches 7 bases. The CDR3 extends over 15 amino acids. Germline V gene sequence: CDR1 MDHEN, CDR2 SYDVKM. V lost 6 bases, J lost 4 bases, and 12 bases stayed unmatched. CDR3 sequence (DNA): TGTGCCAGCAGCCCGGTAGGGGCCGGGGGGTACGAGCAGTACTTC. This sequence encodes CASSPVGAGGYEQYF.

The rearrangement links TRBV28 to TRBJ1-4; possible D gene TRBD1, 5 bases. V lost 2 bases to trimming and J lost 7 bases, with 17 bases between them. CDR3 length: 16 residues. Germline assignment: CDR1 MDHEN and CDR2 SYDVKM. The CDR3 nucleotides read TGTGCCAGCAGTTTAGTCCGGACAAGTAGAATTGAAAAACTGTTTTTT. Its protein product is CASSLVRTSRIEKLFF.

The CDR3 DNA follows: TGTGCCAGCAGCTTAGATTTAAAGACTAGCGGGAGCTACAATGAGCAGTTCTTC. Translating gives CASSLDLKTSGSYNEQFF. The chain couples TRBV11-3 to TRBJ2-1; TRBD2 matches 12 bases. This CDR3 has 18 residues. Germline V gene lookup returns CDR1 SGHNT and CDR2 YENEEA. V gave up 0 bases and J gave up 3 bases; unmatched junction bases: 6.

The chain is built from TRBV19 and TRBJ1-1, with 8 bases that match TRBD1. Trimming at V came to 6 bases and at J to 4 bases, leaving 7 bases not matched to a gene. This CDR3 contains 14 residues. The germline CDR1 and CDR2 sequences are LNHDA and SQIVND (reference sequence). The CDR3 region is CASRGATGATEAFF. CDR3 sequence (DNA): TGTGCCAGTAGGGGGGCGACAGGGGCCACTGAAGCTTTCTTT.

The chain joins TRBV11-2 to TRBJ2-1, with TRBD1 identical over 8 bases. The CDR3 is made up of 15 amino acids. J lost 4 bases, V lost 2 bases, and 4 bases had no gene match. Looked up from germline, CDR1 is SGHAT and CDR2 is FQNNGV. CDR3 DNA sequence: TGTGCCAGCAGCTTATTCCAGGGGGCGTACAATGAGCAGTTCTTC. It codes for CASSLFQGAYNEQFF.

This clone was seen a few times. This chain connects TRBV5-4 to TRBJ1-5; 7 bases are a match to TRBD1. Germline-derived CDR1 and CDR2 are SGHNT and YYREEE (reference sequence). With 4 bases clipped from V and 7 bases from J, the junction kept 8 bases outside the gene matches. The CDR3 consists of 14 residues. The CDR3 DNA is TGTGCCAGCAGCCGCGACAGGGCGGCACAGCCCCAGCATTTT. Amino acid sequence: CASSRDRAAQPQHF.

In nucleotides, the CDR3 is TGTGCCAGCAGTTTCTCGCGGGCCGGAGCCGGGGAGCTGTTTTTT. Its translation: CASSFSRAGAGELFF. The chain carries TRBV28 and TRBJ2-2, with D possibly being TRBD2 (5 bases). From germline, CDR1 is MDHEN and CDR2 SYDVKM. Trimming cost V 3 bases and J 6 bases, with 14 bases left between them. The CDR3 has 15 amino acids.

V and J are TRBV30 and TRBJ2-3; 12 bases agree with TRBD2. Trimming removed 2 bases from V and 5 bases from J; junction bases left unmatched: 11. This CDR3 spans 17 amino acids. Germline CDR1 reads GTSNPN; CDR2 reads SVGIG (reference sequence). This CDR3 reads CAWSPTRLAGAGDTQYF. The CDR3 DNA reads as TGTGCCTGGAGTCCTACAAGACTAGCGGGAGCAGGAGATACGCAGTATTTT.

The chain has TRBV4-3 and TRBJ2-7; 11 bases match TRBD2. The CDR3 extends over 16 amino acids. Unmatched junction bases numbered 7, after V lost 4 bases and J lost 2 bases. The germline V gene has CDR1 LGHNA and CDR2 YSLEER. This CDR3 reads CASSPTTSGGPYEQYF. The CDR3 DNA follows: TGCGCCAGCAGCCCAACAACTAGCGGGGGTCCCTACGAGCAGTACTTC.

This clone was seen more than once but under ten times. V gene TRBV18 combines with J gene TRBJ1-1, with TRBD1 matching over 12 bases. Per germline, CDR1 KGHSH and CDR2 LQKENI. The CDR3 is made up of 15 amino acids. The J segment lost 10 bases and the V segment lost 3 bases, leaving 9 bases of the junction unmatched. CDR3 in DNA: TGTGCCAGCTCACCGTTGGGACAGGGGGCGGGAGGAGCTTTCTTT. As protein: CASSPLGQGAGGAFF.

The J gene is TRBJ2-7, the V gene TRBV6-5; 14 bases line up with TRBD2. Germline loops: CDR1 MNHEY, CDR2 SVGAGI. Losses at the gene ends were 8 bases for V and 5 bases for J; bases not matched to a gene: 5. The CDR3 has 14 amino acids. The CDR3 loop is CASGGLAGGHEQYF. DNA of the CDR3: TGTGCCAGCGGAGGACTAGCGGGGGGACACGAGCAGTACTTC.

V and J are TRBV7-3 and TRBJ1-5; D call uncertain. The germline V gene has CDR1 SGHTA and CDR2 FQGTGA. With 5 bases removed from V and 4 bases from J, the gap between germline ends came to 9 bases. The CDR3 runs 13 residues. This CDR3 reads CASSEELNQPQHF. The CDR3 nucleotides read TGTGCCAGCAGCGAGGAACTGAATCAGCCCCAGCATTTT.

V and J are TRBV2 and TRBJ2-1; 8 nucleotides agree with TRBD2. From germline, CDR1 is SNHLY and CDR2 FYNNEI. V gave up 4 bases and J gave up 9 bases; unmatched junction bases: 14. The CDR3 contains 16 residues. The CDR3 sequence is CASSVNGRGSAGEQFF. As DNA, the CDR3 is TGTGCCAGCAGTGTGAACGGGAGGGGCTCCGCGGGTGAGCAGTTCTTC.

The rearrangement uses TRBV28 and TRBJ2-5, with TRBD1 matching 8 bases. Trimming took 3 bases from V and 6 from J; bases not matched to a gene: 9. Germline CDR1 is MDHEN and CDR2 is SYDVKM. The CDR3 loop spans 15 amino acids. Here the CDR3 DNA reads TGTGCCAGCAGTTTTGGGAACAGGGGGAAGAAGACCCAGTACTTC. Residues: CASSFGNRGKKTQYF.

The V and J genes are TRBV9 and TRBJ2-7, with D possibly TRBD1 on 5 matching bases. Germline CDR1 and CDR2: SGDLS and YYNGEE. Trimming removed 3 bases at V and 5 bases at J, with 15 bases between. The CDR3 loop spans 14 amino acids. The CDR3 nucleotides are TGTGCCAGCAGCGCCGCGACTGGGGCCCACGAGCAGTACTTC. Its protein is CASSAATGAHEQYF.

The chain carries TRBV28 and TRBJ2-7; D is uncertain. The CDR3 spans 12 residues. Germline CDR1 reads MDHEN; CDR2 reads SYDVKM. V was trimmed by 6 bases and J by 2 bases, leaving 8 bases between them. The CDR3 region has the DNA TGTGCCAGCAGGAGAGGCCCCTACGAGCAGTACTTC. It encodes CASRRGPYEQYF.

This chain links TRBV6-6 with TRBJ1-5; TRBD1 is a possible D gene (5 bases). Germline V lookup: CDR1 MNHNY, CDR2 SVGAGI (reference sequence). The CDR3 consists of 14 residues. The ends were cut back, 0 bases at V and 8 bases at J, with 11 bases in the middle. The CDR3 DNA is TGTGCCAGCAGTTACTCTGCAGGGTTGGAGCCCCAGCATTTT. This gives the protein CASSYSAGLEPQHF.

The V gene is TRBV28, the J gene TRBJ2-5, with D hard to call. The CDR3 is made up of 14 amino acids. Trimming removed 3 bases from V and 0 bases from J, with 8 bases in between. From germline, CDR1 is MDHEN and CDR2 SYDVKM. CDR3 in amino acids: CASSFLGNQETQYF. The CDR3 DNA sequence: TGTGCCAGCAGTTTCCTCGGTAACCAAGAGACCCAGTACTTC.

A note on this clone: Other DNA sequences in this specimen translate into the identical CDR3. The chain employs TRBV9 and TRBJ1-2; the D is unclear. CDR3 size: 12 residues. The germline V and J ends were trimmed by 3 bases and 3 bases, with 6 bases remaining between them. Germline values: CDR1 SGDLS, CDR2 YYNGEE. CDR3 region: CASSARDYGYTF. The CDR3 nucleotides are TGTGCCAGCAGCGCCCGGGACTATGGCTACACCTTC.

The chain recombines TRBV15 with TRBJ2-3, with a possible D match to TRBD2 (5 bases). Trimming stripped 0 bases from V and 5 bases from J, with 12 bases between. CDR1 and CDR2 from the germline V gene are LNHNV and YYDKDF (reference sequence). This CDR3 comprises 15 residues. This CDR3 is CATSRDWPAGDTQYF. The CDR3 DNA is TGTGCCACCAGCAGAGATTGGCCGGCGGGAGATACGCAGTATTTT.